What follows describes a single T cell receptor beta chain. Its antigen specificity is not known. No base quality values were provided; no much bigger clone lies one nucleotide off. The source of the sample is a study of cytomegalovirus exposure and HLA in healthy donors (dated by TCRdb to between 2016 and 2019). With regard to the full study: An earlier analysis of around 600 of the donors reported more than 250 Gb of sequence data and some 100 million unique TCR beta sequences from 150 million to 200 million T cells. In a later genetic analysis, genome-wide SNP genotypes for about 55% of the roughly 700 donors were used, and that subset was treated as a discovery cohort. To predict cytomegalovirus infection status, the study brought together high-throughput TCR immunosequencing, statistical association of individual TCRs with disease status, and machine learning. All discovery cohort repertoires had been generated using a single sequencing platform. In an earlier analysis of several hundred of the donors, high-throughput TCR beta sequencing was used to judge whether each TCR beta V gene segment behaved as functional or pseudogenic. Besides the first cohort of more than 650 subjects, a separate validation cohort made up of 120 different subjects was used. Among the roughly 370 genotyped donors, 81% belonged to the genetic ancestry cluster associated with self-reported Caucasian donors. An early release covering roughly 600 HLA-typed donors comprised around 300 gigabases of sequencing data and around 80 million unique TCR sequences. Rather than using new phenotypic data, the later analysis identified candidate immune exposures from TCR beta sequences and from how often those sequences occurred across donors. Donor age, sex, ethnicity and CMV serostatus were compiled alongside the repertoire data. The aim of the study was to test whether cataloging public T cell receptors could identify signatures of past pathogen exposure. Both class I and class II loci were covered by HLA typing, at four-digit resolution. On average, roughly 240,000 unique TCR beta nucleotide sequences were sequenced per donor among about 400 genotyped donors of the cohort, with about 19% of those sequences being non-productive. The T cell repertoires of 700 or so subjects were profiled by immunosequencing and related to cytomegalovirus serostatus. In a later analysis, previously published TCR beta repertoires from some 640 donors were re-analyzed and high-resolution HLA genotyping was added so that TCR occurrence patterns could be studied. Typing coverage differed by locus: A, B, C, DRB1 and DQB1 were typed in about 620-630 donors, DQA1 in about 500, DPA1 in 600 to 610, and DPB1 in around 490. Because of strong linkage in the cohort, a few DR-DQ haplotypes were treated as single units for association and clustering.

Study-wide findings and limitations: Because HLA typing was missing for some donors at each locus, association tests included only the typed subset. In the study, some 160 TCR beta chains were listed as associated with cytomegalovirus. According to the authors, the approach could potentially be generalized to other disease states and immunological phenotypes. In a later analysis, 16,951 TCR beta sequences were associated with specific HLA alleles at a false discovery rate of 0.05. Compared with equally common non-associated chains, HLA-associated TCR beta chains in a later analysis were more clonally expanded and had lower generation probabilities. Most TCR sequences were observed very rarely across donors, whereas some public TCRs were present in many individuals. In an earlier analysis of 450 to 750 of the donors, most TCR beta V segments appeared in productive rearrangements about 87% or about 30% of the time, broadly matching IMGT annotations. According to a later analysis, parvovirus B19, influenza, CMV and Epstein-Barr virus appeared linked to several top co-occurrence clusters. Because counts were too low, 15 or so rarely observed V segments, including chromosome 9 orphons, were excluded from the earlier analysis of a few hundred of the donors. A few of the identified cytomegalovirus-associated TCR beta chains were confirmed in vitro to be specific for cytomegalovirus antigens. A later analysis found that TCR association rates varied across HLA loci, with DRB1 alleles showing the most associated TCRs and HLA-C alleles the fewest. A later genetic analysis reported fewer N-insertions in productive TCRs among donors in an Asian-associated ancestry cluster than the roughly 620-donor mean. In a later analysis, most CMV-associated TCR beta chains were found to appear HLA-restricted, with HLA associations seemingly driven largely by CMV exposure. The cohort was sequenced for TCR beta chains only, and without alpha or paired-chain data the features that could be detected were limited. A further reported finding was that TCR beta sequences accurately predicted the HLA-A and HLA-B alleles for most subjects in the first cohort. A later genetic analysis associated a missense DCLRE1C variant with V-gene and J-gene trimming of TCR beta chains, and an independent cohort replicated the association. The classifier was reported to diagnose cytomegalovirus status with high specificity and sensitivity in both the original cohort and the validation cohort. The 87-base-pair reads could not distinguish some IMGT-functional V segments, including TRBV6-2 and TRBV6-3, so those segments were excluded. Roughly uniform sequencing depth across donors was assumed in presence/absence analyses, although this assumption may not hold. When HLA alleles, especially DR and DQ, strongly co-occurred, attributing TCR associations to individual alleles was difficult. Linkage disequilibrium might explain the correlated functional status among segregating V segments, but an unknown experimental factor could not be ruled out. A cluster of highly shared sequence variants was judged likely to be a technical artifact of the sequencing pipeline. Immune exposure information for the cohort was limited to CMV serostatus.

The cohort was made up of approximately 700 healthy bone marrow donors. At the time of sampling, every cohort member was nominally healthy, though immune exposures that went unrecorded were likely present. The donor tested CMV seronegative and was one of the 352 seronegative cohort members. Each donor provided a peripheral blood sample, and peripheral blood mononuclear cells were used for TCR beta sequencing. Genomic DNA was extracted from the blood cell samples with the Qiagen DNeasy Blood Extraction Kit. CDR1 and CDR2 are read off the germline V gene (reference sequence) as MNHNY and SVGAGI. Inclusive of the bounding cysteine and phenylalanine, the CDR3 is 15 residues long. Left in the record is the CDR3 DNA by itself, 45 bases read in frame from the first base. Ends trimmed: V by 6 bases, J by 7 bases; bases unmatched to a gene: 8. Library construction relied on the immunoSEQ multiplex PCR assay. A mixture of 60 forward primers for TCR Vbeta segments and 13 reverse primers for TCR Jbeta segments was used in the multiplex PCR. The CDR3 region of rearranged TCR beta genes was amplified from genomic DNA by a multiplex PCR assay. The Illumina HiSeq System was used to sequence the amplified TCR beta libraries as 87-base-pair reads. The paper's processing steps were these. In a later analysis, tens of millions of unique TCR beta chains were counted across the 500 to 850 repertoires, and roughly 11 million of these chains were shared by at least two donors. Raw reads were error-corrected and collapsed into unique sequences by a nearest-neighbor algorithm in which closely related sequences were merged to remove PCR and sequencing errors. To assign V, D and J gene segments, CDR3 sequences were aligned to IMGT reference sequences. For a sequence to be retained, a match of at least six nucleotides was required to both a V gene segment and a J gene segment. Rearrangements were called productive when the CDR3 lacked stop codons and stayed in frame with V and J; all others were non-productive. CDR3 was defined according to IMGT convention as the region running from the second conserved V-encoded cysteine to the conserved J-encoded phenylalanine. Sequences without an unambiguous match to a single V gene segment were excluded from the earlier analysis of approximately 560 of the donors. In an earlier analysis of some 590 of the donors, a V segment was called functional when productive rearrangements were above 56.7%, and segregating when the standard deviation between donors exceeded 5%. A statistical classification framework was built for diagnosing cytomegalovirus status from the catalog of TCR beta chain sequences. A later analysis assigned V and J genes by comparing TCR nucleotide sequences with IMGT/GENE-DB human TR gene sequences. Using the TCRdist pipeline, a later analysis assigned CDR3 sequences along with most-parsimonious VDJ recombination scenarios. In a later analysis, each TCR beta chain was defined by its CDR3 amino acid sequence together with its V-gene family, and reads lacking a unique V-gene family were excluded. A later analysis removed nearly 600 highly shared, low-generation-probability nucleotide sequences to deal with suspected cross-contamination and a sequencing artifact. For each public chain, a later analysis derived a clonal expansion index from normalized ranks of inferred template counts within each repertoire. A later analysis computed generation probabilities with a VDJ recombination model fitted to out-of-frame rearrangements, and checked the results against IGoR. Hypergeometric tests were used in a later analysis to score TCR-TCR, TCR-HLA and TCR-CMV co-occurrence, with a repertoire-size bias correction applied to the TCR pairs. To estimate false discovery rates, a later analysis permuted the HLA or CMV assignments 20 times. A later analysis grouped co-occurring TCRs with DBSCAN, adding TCRdist sequence similarity when clustering within HLA-allele-positive subsets. Repertoires with fewer than 30,000 or more than 120,000 public chains were left out of co-occurrence clustering, as were about five repertoires with anomalous nucleotide sharing. What TCRdb holds here is the immuneACCESS table cut down to in-frame rearrangements. Part of the clones is not present; checked against another copy, under half of the missing clones reflect an unresolved V gene, and the others are unexplained. V and J calls and clone size follow that table, whereas D and trimming were derived from the DNA. For this sample there are under 150,000 clones; 82% appear just once. Together, the top ten hold over 1% of the sample.

The rearranged segments are TRBV6-6 and TRBJ2-2; 10 nucleotides in the junction match TRBD2. The sample consisted of PBMCs. The TCR sequence derives from a boy younger than 18 in good health and CMV-seronegative. The CDR3 corresponds to CASSKAGGLGGELFF. The DNA sequence is TGTGCCAGCAGCAAAGCGGGAGGGCTCGGCGGGGAGCTGTTTTTT.